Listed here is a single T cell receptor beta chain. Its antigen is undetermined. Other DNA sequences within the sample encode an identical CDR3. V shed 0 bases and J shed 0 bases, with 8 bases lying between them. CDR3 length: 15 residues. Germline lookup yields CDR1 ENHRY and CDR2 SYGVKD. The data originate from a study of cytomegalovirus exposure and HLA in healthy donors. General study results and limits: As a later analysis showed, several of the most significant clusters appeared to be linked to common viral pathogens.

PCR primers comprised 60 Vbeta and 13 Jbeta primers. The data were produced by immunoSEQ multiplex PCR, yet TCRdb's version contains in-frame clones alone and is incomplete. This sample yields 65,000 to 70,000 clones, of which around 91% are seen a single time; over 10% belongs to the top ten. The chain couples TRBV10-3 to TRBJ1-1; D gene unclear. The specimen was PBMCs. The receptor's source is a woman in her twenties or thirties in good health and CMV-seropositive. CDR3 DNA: TGTGCCATCAGTGAGTCGCAGGATTTGAACACTGAAGCTTTCTTT. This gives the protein CAISESQDLNTEAFF.